Listed here are 10 T cell receptor beta chains from one sample, sequenced in a study of blood T cell repertoires in COVID-19. Profiling relied on immunoSEQ multiplex PCR, and the TCRdb table lists in-frame clones only, not all of them. The sample has tens of thousands of clones, more than 60% seen once. The sample was peripheral blood. These TCRs come from a woman in her 70s with acute or convalescent COVID-19.

This clone appeared a single time. The V call is TRBV5-1, the J call TRBJ2-3, with 12 bases lining up with TRBD2. V lost 1 base and J lost 0; bases outside the gene matches: 6. Germline-derived CDR1 and CDR2 are SGHRS and YFSETQ. This CDR3 spans 18 amino acids. The CDR3: CASSLRLAGGPSTDTQYF. The CDR3 DNA reads as TGCGCCAGCAGCTTGAGGCTAGCGGGGGGGCCGAGCACAGATACGCAGTATTTT.

The gene calls are TRBV6-5 and TRBJ1-2; 7 nucleotides match TRBD1. Germline V gives CDR1 MNHEY, CDR2 SVGAGI. This CDR3 contains 15 residues. V lost 5 bases to trimming and J lost 4 bases; unmatched junction nucleotides: 10. CDR3 sequence (DNA): TGTGCCAGCAGTCCTCGCCGGACAGGAACCTATGGCTACACCTTC. As protein: CASSPRRTGTYGYTF.

This clone was found a few times. The rearrangement uses TRBV18 and TRBJ1-1; no clear D gene. The V end lost 4 bases, the J end lost 3 bases, and 15 bases lay between the germline ends. The CDR3 consists of 15 residues. Per the germline V gene, CDR1 is KGHSH and CDR2 is LQKENI. CDR3 in DNA: TGTGCCAGCTCACTCCCGACGGATGCGGACACTGAAGCTTTCTTT. Translation gives CASSLPTDADTEAFF.

The chain is built from TRBV7-3 and TRBJ2-2; 10 nucleotides match TRBD2. With 4 bases clipped from V and 7 bases from J, the junction kept 6 bases outside the gene matches. The CDR3 spans 15 residues. CDR1 SGHTA and CDR2 FQGTGA come from the germline V gene. The CDR3 loop is CASSSGLASGGELFF. CDR3 DNA sequence: TGTGCCAGCAGCTCGGGACTAGCGTCGGGCGGGGAGCTGTTTTTT.

CDR3 region: CASSSDRAHYGYTF. DNA for the CDR3: TGTGCCAGCAGCTCCGACAGGGCGCACTATGGCTACACCTTC. This rearrangement joins TRBV6-5 to TRBJ1-2, with 7 bases fitting TRBD1. With V trimmed by 6 bases and J by 3 bases, 7 bases remained unmatched. The CDR3 is 14 amino acids. Germline CDR1 and CDR2: MNHEY and SVGAGI.

This chain connects TRBV5-4 to TRBJ2-6; D perhaps matches TRBD2 (7 bases). V was shortened by 7 bases and J by 0 bases, with 17 bases between the two germline ends. This CDR3 comprises 17 residues. In germline, CDR1 is SGHNT, CDR2 YYREEE (reference sequence). CDR3 region: CASFFGGAHSGANVLTF. CDR3 bases: TGTGCCAGCTTTTTTGGGGGGGCTCACTCTGGGGCCAACGTCCTGACTTTC.

The chain has TRBV18 and TRBJ1-2; 11 bases are shared with TRBD1. Looked up from germline, CDR1 is KGHSH and CDR2 is LQKENI. This CDR3 has 15 amino acids. V dropped 3 bases and J dropped 4; count of bases not matched to a gene: 4. CDR3 protein: CASSPWTGGSYGYTF. The CDR3 DNA follows: TGTGCCAGCTCACCGTGGACAGGGGGCAGCTATGGCTACACCTTC.

This clone appeared once. This sequence joins TRBV19 and TRBJ1-5; D not resolved. Trimming took off 7 bases at V and 6 bases at J, with 19 bases between the two ends. This CDR3 contains 15 residues. Germline V CDR1 and CDR2: LNHDA, SQIVND (reference sequence). The CDR3 nucleotides read TGTGCCAGTACCCTCATCGGGGAGGAGGGTCAGCCCCAGCATTTT. Translation gives CASTLIGEEGQPQHF.

Relative to its sample, this clone is large. The J gene is TRBJ2-7, the V gene TRBV27, with D perhaps TRBD1 (5 bases). The CDR3 is 13 amino acids. The germline V gene has CDR1 MNHEY and CDR2 SMNVEV (reference sequence). The V gene lost 0 bases and the J gene lost 2 bases, with 5 bases spanning the gap. The CDR3 sequence: CASSLSDTYEQYF. The CDR3 DNA is TGTGCCAGCAGTTTATCGGACACCTACGAGCAGTACTTC.

The chain links TRBV6-2 or TRBV6-3 to TRBJ2-7, with D maybe TRBD1 (6 bases). Between the trimmed V and J ends, which lost 2 bases and 6 bases, there was a span of 11 bases. CDR1 is MNHEY and CDR2 is SVGEGT in the germline V gene. The CDR3 extends over 13 amino acids. CDR3 sequence reads: CASSYGAGAEQYF. As DNA, the CDR3 is TGTGCCAGCAGTTACGGCGCAGGGGCCGAGCAGTACTTC.